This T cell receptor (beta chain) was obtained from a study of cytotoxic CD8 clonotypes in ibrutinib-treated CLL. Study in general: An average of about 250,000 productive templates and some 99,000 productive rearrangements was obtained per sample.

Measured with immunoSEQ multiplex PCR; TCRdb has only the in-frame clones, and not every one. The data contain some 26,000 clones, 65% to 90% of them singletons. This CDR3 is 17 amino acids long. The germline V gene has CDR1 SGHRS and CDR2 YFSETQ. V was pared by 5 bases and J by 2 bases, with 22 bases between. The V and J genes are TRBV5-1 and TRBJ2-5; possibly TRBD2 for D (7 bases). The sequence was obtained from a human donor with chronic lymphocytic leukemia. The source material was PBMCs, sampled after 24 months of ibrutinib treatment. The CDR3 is CASRSGAEGGPQETQYF. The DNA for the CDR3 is TGCGCCAGCAGAAGCGGGGCAGAGGGGGGACCTCAAGAGACCCAGTACTTC.